The clone carrying this TCR beta chain was picked up a small number of times. Its cognate antigen is unknown. The entry originates in a study of cytomegalovirus exposure and HLA in healthy donors. Each of the donors was a healthy bone marrow donor. The study's findings and limits: Near-uniform donor sequencing depth was presumed by presence/absence analyses. Further analysis was carried out later, and it showed several of the most significant clusters appearing linked to common viral pathogens. Rare TCR sequences dominated, though some public TCRs recurred in many donors.

V shed 7 bases and J 1 base; nucleotides not matched to a gene: 6. CDR3 size: 14 residues. Germline CDR1 reads ENHRY; CDR2 reads SYGVKD. The PCR had 60 Vbeta and 13 Jbeta primers. The assay was immunoSEQ multiplex PCR, and TCRdb's table has in-frame clones only and misses some. The table shows about 130,000 clones, with roughly 10% occurring only once. The clonotype was recovered from a man aged 50 to 59 in good health and CMV-seronegative. Sample: PBMCs. The gene calls are TRBV10-3 and TRBJ1-1; the match to TRBD1 covers 7 bases. The CDR3 region has the DNA TGTGCCATCAAGGACAGGCTTACGAACACTGAAGCTTTCTTT. It encodes CAIKDRLTNTEAFF.